This T cell receptor beta chain is from a study of shared clonotypes between healthy human individuals. Across the study: Three CD4 naive, three CD4 memory, two CD8 naive and one CD8 memory plate were used per donor.

A CD45RA+ naive subset and a CD45RA-negative memory subset were split from CD4+ cells. V was clipped by 4 bases and J by 4 bases, with 20 bases between them. The germline V gene encodes CDR1 SGHRS and CDR2 YFSETQ. CDR3 size: 16 residues. The repertoire was sequenced with immunoSEQ multiplex PCR; TCRdb's copy has only in-frame clones and lacks some. The sample has 2.3 million or so clones, approximately 95% seen once. The origin of this receptor is a young man in good health. Some clones in this sample may be carry-over from other donors' samples. The source material was naive CD4+ T cells from PBMCs. Subset here: CD45RA+ positively selected. The rearrangement links TRBV5-1 to TRBJ2-5; D might be TRBD1 or TRBD2, each matching 6 bases. Written as DNA, the CDR3 is TGCGCCAGCAGCGGGTCCGGTGGGGGGCATCGAGAGACCCAGTACTTC. This gives the protein CASSGSGGGHRETQYF. Supplemented by reference TRBV5-1 and TRBJ2-5, the full variable domain reads KAGVTQTPRYLIKTRGQQVTLSCSPISGHRSVSWYQQTPGQGLQFLFEYFSETQRNKGNFPGRFSGRQFSNSRSEMNVSTLELGDSALYLCASSGSGGGHRETQYFGPGTRLLVL.